The 10 T cell receptor beta chains listed next were all sequenced from one sample in a study of cytomegalovirus exposure and HLA in healthy donors. The PCR employed 60 Vbeta primers together with 13 Jbeta primers. Sequencing used immunoSEQ multiplex PCR; TCRdb keeps in-frame clones, though not all of them. Of about 190,000 clones in the sample, over 60% are singletons; the top ten hold approximately 2%. Input material: PBMCs. These receptors all stem from a woman aged 25 to 39 in good health and CMV-seropositive.

V gene TRBV4-3 combines with J gene TRBJ2-3, with 9 bases lining up with TRBD1. Trimming cost V 0 bases and J 4 bases; bases outside gene matches: 5. The CDR3 loop spans 16 amino acids. CDR1 LGHNA and CDR2 YSLEER come from the germline V gene. DNA of the CDR3: TGCGCCAGCAGCCAAGATTTCGACAGGGGGGCAGATACGCAGTATTTT. Translated, it gives CASSQDFDRGADTQYF.

V and J are TRBV5-4 and TRBJ1-2; 9 nucleotides agree with TRBD1. The CDR3 extends over 13 amino acids. V was clipped by 5 bases and J by 5 bases; unmatched bases: 4. Germline loops: CDR1 SGHNT, CDR2 YYREEE (reference sequence). The CDR3 DNA sequence: TGTGCCAGCAGTCCGACAGGGGGGTATGGCTACACCTTC. Translating it yields CASSPTGGYGYTF.

The rearrangement joins TRBV28 to TRBJ2-1; 13 bases agree with TRBD2. Germline-derived CDR1 and CDR2 are MDHEN and SYDVKM. After removal of 7 bases from V and 3 bases from J, the junction contained 6 bases not matched to a gene. This CDR3 region has 16 residues. This chain's CDR3 is CASMGTSGANYNEQFF. CDR3 nucleotides: TGTGCCAGCATGGGGACTAGCGGGGCGAACTACAATGAGCAGTTCTTC.

V gene TRBV27 combines with J gene TRBJ1-2, with 8 bases fitting TRBD1. There are 15 residues in the CDR3. V lost 5 bases, J lost 3 bases, and 8 bases stayed unmatched. The V gene's germline CDR1 is MNHEY and CDR2 SMNVEV (reference sequence). CDR3 bases: TGTGCCAGCAGTCCAAGGACAGGGTTGGACTATGGCTACACCTTC. It encodes CASSPRTGLDYGYTF.

The CDR3 DNA is TGTGCCATCAGTGCGGTGACATATACCGGGGAGCTGTTTTTT. The encoded protein is CAISAVTYTGELFF. The chain is built from TRBV10-3 and TRBJ2-2; D is ambiguous. Germline V gene lookup returns CDR1 ENHRY and CDR2 SYGVKD. The V end lost 4 bases, the J end lost 5 bases, and 11 bases lay between the germline ends. The CDR3 spans 14 residues.

The chain has TRBV5-1 and TRBJ2-5; TRBD1 might be the D (6 bases). Trimming shortened V by 4 bases and J by 0 bases, and 10 bases separated the two germline ends. The CDR3 is 14 amino acids. The germline CDR1 and CDR2 sequences are SGHRS and YFSETQ. The CDR3 reads CASSQDSHQETQYF. The CDR3 DNA follows: TGCGCCAGCAGCCAGGACAGCCACCAAGAGACCCAGTACTTC.

The V and J genes are TRBV5-1 and TRBJ2-5, with D unclear. The J call may not be correct, given that the DNA end is closer to TRBJ2-7. The germline CDR1 and CDR2 sequences are SGHRS and YFSETQ. The length of the CDR3 is 13 residues. CDR3 region: CASSLDLVYEQYF. The CDR3 DNA reads as TGCGCCAGCAGCTTAGATCTAGTTTACGAGCAGTACTTC.

This clone occurred a few times. The rearrangement joins TRBV4-1 to TRBJ2-1; unclear D gene. V was clipped by 3 bases and J by 7 bases, with 4 bases between them. There are 11 residues in the CDR3. Germline V gene sequence: CDR1 MGHRA, CDR2 YSYEKL. The CDR3 here is CASSQANEQFF. For the CDR3, the DNA is TGCGCCAGCAGCCAGGCAAATGAGCAGTTCTTC.

Written as DNA, the CDR3 is TGTGCCACATACATGGGGCTCAGAGATACGCAGTATTTT. Protein sequence: CATYMGLRDTQYF. V and J are TRBV2 and TRBJ2-3; tentatively, D is TRBD1 (5 bases). The CDR3 loop spans 13 amino acids. Germline CDR1 and CDR2: SNHLY and FYNNEI. The V end lost 10 bases, the J end lost 5 bases, and 16 bases lay between the germline ends.

V gene TRBV5-6 combines with J gene TRBJ1-1; 7 positions match TRBD1. CDR1 and CDR2 (germline): SGHDT, YYEEEE. The V gene end was trimmed by 4 bases and the J gene end by 6 bases; junction bases not matched to a gene: 12. The CDR3 is 15 amino acids. The CDR3 nucleotides are TGTGCCAGCAGCCAAACCACAGGGGCGGCCTCTGAAGCTTTCTTT. This translates into CASSQTTGAASEAFF.